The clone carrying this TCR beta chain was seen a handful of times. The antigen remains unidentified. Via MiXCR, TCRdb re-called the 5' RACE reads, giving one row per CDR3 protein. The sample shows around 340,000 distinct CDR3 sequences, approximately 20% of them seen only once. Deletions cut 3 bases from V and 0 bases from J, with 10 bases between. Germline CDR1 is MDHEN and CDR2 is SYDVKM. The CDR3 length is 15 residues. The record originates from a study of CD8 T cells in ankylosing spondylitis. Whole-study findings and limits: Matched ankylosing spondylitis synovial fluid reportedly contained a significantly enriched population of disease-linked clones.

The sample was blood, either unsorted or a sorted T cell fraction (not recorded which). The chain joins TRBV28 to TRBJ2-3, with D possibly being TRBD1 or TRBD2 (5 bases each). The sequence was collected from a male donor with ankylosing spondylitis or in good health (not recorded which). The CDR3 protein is CASSLGESSTDTQYF. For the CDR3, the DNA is TGTGCCAGCAGTTTGGGGGAATCTAGCACAGATACGCAGTATTTT. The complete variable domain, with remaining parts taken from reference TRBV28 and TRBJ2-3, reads DVKVTQSSRYLVKRTGEKVFLECVQDMDHENMFWYRQDPGLGLRLIYFSYDVKMKEKGDIPEGYSVSREKKERFSLILESASTNQTSMYLCASSLGESSTDTQYFGPGTRLTVL.